This T cell receptor (beta chain) appears in the sequencing data of a study of human T cells and chemical hapten exposure. Across the whole study: Upper inner arm skin measuring approximately 2 cm by approximately 2 cm received 2% DPC for sensitization.

This clonotype occurred many times. Trimming removed 3 bases at V and 2 bases at J, with 8 bases between. The CDR3 loop spans 13 amino acids. Germline CDR1 is SNHLY and CDR2 is FYNNEI. Time point in this sample: pre-sensitization, week 0. Documented treatment: therapeutic diphenylcyclopropenone sensitization with weekly scalp DPC. Unfractionated whole blood yielded total RNA. TCRdb re-derived calls from the RACE reads in MiXCR, one entry per CDR3 protein. Counted here are fewer than 50,000 distinct CDR3 sequences, less than 9% occurring once; the ten biggest clones make up over 1%. The sample in question was whole blood, obtained in connection with sensitization to the hapten diphenylcyclopropenone (DPC). The TCR originated in a woman in her 50s with alopecia areata. Some clones in this sample may be carry-over from other donors' samples. The gene calls are TRBV2 and TRBJ2-7; D ambiguous. This chain's CDR3 is CASSDGGTYEQYF. CDR3 nucleotides: TGTGCCAGCAGTGACGGCGGAACCTACGAGCAGTACTTC.